In its sample, the clone carrying this TCR beta chain was seen a few times. In germline, CDR1 is SGHNT, CDR2 YYREEE (reference sequence). CDR3 length: 15 residues. Trimming removed 4 bases from V and 3 bases from J, with 16 bases in between. Primers for the PCR totalled 60 Vbeta and 13 Jbeta. Some clones are missing from TCRdb's copy, which holds only in-frame ones; the method was immunoSEQ multiplex PCR. The sample has roughly 58,000 clones, approximately 80% seen once. This record belongs to a study of cytomegalovirus exposure and HLA in healthy donors. This clonotype originated in a human donor in good health. The material sequenced was PBMCs. V usage is TRBV5-4 and J usage is TRBJ2-5; D perhaps matches TRBD2 (5 bases). CDR3 bases: TGTGCCAGCAGCGCTAAAACGGGATCCAAAGAGACCCAGTACTTC. Amino acids: CASSAKTGSKETQYF.